The next 16 T cell receptor beta chains were all read from a single sample in a study of blood T cells in healthy people across ages. Then a second PCR, running roughly 7 to 12 cycles, was carried out with a sample-barcoded 5' primer and a J-beta primer mix. MiXCR, run by TCRdb on the 5' RACE reads, gives a single entry per CDR3 protein. The table records 380,000 or so distinct CDR3 sequences, 45% to 60% of them present only once. What was sequenced was blood. These receptors were taken from a man between 60 and 75 years old in good health.

This clonotype has at least ten counts. The chain uses TRBV24-1 and TRBJ2-3; D is perhaps TRBD2 (5 bases). The CDR3 sequence is 13 residues long. Trimming stripped 5 bases from V and 4 bases from J, with 9 bases between. The germline gives CDR1 KGHDR, CDR2 SFDVKD. The CDR3 DNA is TGTGCCACCAGTGTCGAGGGCTCAGATACGCAGTATTTT. Its translation: CATSVEGSDTQYF.

CDR3 nucleotides: TGTGCCAGCACTCCAAGGACAGGCAAAACTGCTCACGAGCAGTACTTC. Its translation: CASTPRTGKTAHEQYF. J is TRBJ2-7 and V is TRBV6-6; 7 nucleotides match TRBD1. The CDR3 runs to 16 residues. J gave up 5 bases and V 7 bases, and 17 bases lay outside the gene matches. Germline V gives CDR1 MNHNY, CDR2 SVGAGI (reference sequence).

This clonotype appeared once. The rearrangement links TRBV5-6 to TRBJ2-5; 11 bases agree with TRBD2. After removal of 0 bases from V and 6 bases from J, the junction contained 10 bases not matched to a gene. This CDR3 is 17 amino acids long. Germline loops: CDR1 SGHDT, CDR2 YYEEEE. CDR3 nucleotides: TGTGCCAGCAGCTTGGGGTCTAGCGGGAGGCCGGGAAAGACCCAGTACTTC. As protein: CASSLGSSGRPGKTQYF.

This clonotype has more than one count but fewer than ten. The V call is TRBV5-4, the J call TRBJ2-5; 12 bases are shared with TRBD1. Germline lookup yields CDR1 SGHNT and CDR2 YYREEE (reference sequence). The V and J ends lost 4 bases and 5 bases, in that order; junction bases with no gene match: 3. The CDR3 has 14 amino acids. The CDR3: CASSGTGGWETQYF. CDR3 nucleotides: TGTGCCAGCAGCGGGACAGGGGGCTGGGAGACCCAGTACTTC.

There are a few counts of this clonotype. This rearrangement joins TRBV3-1 to TRBJ2-7; D is ambiguous. The CDR3 runs to 12 residues. Germline V gene lookup returns CDR1 LGHDT and CDR2 YNNKEL (reference sequence). Deletions cut 2 bases from V and 2 bases from J, with 4 bases between. The chain's CDR3 is CASSQSTYEQYF. The CDR3 DNA reads TGTGCCAGCAGCCAATCAACCTACGAGCAGTACTTC.

The CDR3 spells CASSVVVYGDEQFF. The CDR3 DNA reads as TGCGCCAGCAGCGTGGTCGTCTATGGGGATGAGCAGTTCTTC. The J gene is TRBJ2-1, the V gene TRBV5-1; D ambiguous. The CDR3 extends over 14 amino acids. Per germline, CDR1 SGHRS and CDR2 YFSETQ. The ends were cut back, 4 bases at V and 8 bases at J, with 16 bases in the middle.

This clonotype was counted only a few times. This may be a read error: a much more frequent sequence differs by one nucleotide. The V call is TRBV25-1, the J call TRBJ2-3, with 8 nucleotides matching TRBD1. The CDR3 loop spans 15 amino acids. V was pared by 4 bases and J by 6 bases, with 9 bases of the junction left unmatched. CDR1 and CDR2 from the germline V gene are MGHDK and SYGVNS. CDR3 nucleotide sequence: TGTGCCAGCAGTGCCGGGACAGGAGGGATGGATACGCAGTATTTT. Translation gives CASSAGTGGMDTQYF.

This chain links TRBV5-6 with TRBJ2-1; 7 bases fit TRBD1. The CDR3 loop spans 16 amino acids. After removal of 2 bases from V and 0 bases from J, the junction contained 5 bases not matched to a gene. Germline lookup yields CDR1 SGHDT and CDR2 YYEEEE. The CDR3 DNA reads TGTGCCAGCAGCTTCGAGACAGGGAGCTCCTACAATGAGCAGTTCTTC. Protein: CASSFETGSSYNEQFF. The entire variable domain, with the rest obtained from reference TRBV5-6 and TRBJ2-1, is as follows: DAGVTQSPTHLIKTRGQQVTLRCSPKSGHDTVSWYQQALGQGPQFIFQYYEEEERQRGNFPDRFSGHQFPNYSSELNVNALLLGDSALYLCASSFETGSSYNEQFFGPGTRLTVL.

In its sample, this clonotype was seen once. The gene calls are TRBV4-1 and TRBJ1-2; D gene uncertain. Trimming left V 0 bases short and J 7 bases short, with 12 bases between. CDR3 size: 14 residues. Germline loops: CDR1 MGHRA, CDR2 YSYEKL. The CDR3 protein is CASSQDEGRSGYTF. CDR3 coding DNA: TGCGCCAGCAGCCAAGATGAGGGAAGGAGTGGCTACACCTTC.

This CDR3 is CASSPTSGVSYEQYF. The DNA for the CDR3 is TGTGCCAGCAGCCCAACTAGCGGGGTGTCCTACGAGCAGTACTTC. The chain joins TRBV4-2 to TRBJ2-7; 10 nucleotides agree with TRBD2. J lost 1 base, V lost 4 bases, and 4 bases had no gene match. CDR3 length equals 15 residues. CDR1 and CDR2 from the germline V gene are LGHNA and YNFKEQ.

This clonotype was observed a few times. The chain joins TRBV11-2 to TRBJ2-5; 7 bases align to TRBD1. The germline V gene has CDR1 SGHAT and CDR2 FQNNGV. This CDR3 is 15 amino acids long. Losses at the gene ends were 1 base for V and 3 bases for J; bases not matched to a gene: 5. The CDR3 is CASSLGQQGKETQYF. The DNA for the CDR3 is TGTGCCAGCAGCTTAGGTCAACAGGGGAAAGAGACCCAGTACTTC.

This clonotype was counted between two and nine times. The chain carries TRBV29-1 and TRBJ1-5, with D possibly matching TRBD1 (5 bases). Trimming stripped 3 bases from V and 6 bases from J, with 12 bases between. CDR3 size: 13 residues. In germline, CDR1 is SQVTM, CDR2 ANQGSEA. The CDR3 DNA sequence: TGCAGCGTTGAGGGGGGGGTAGGTCAGCCCCAGCATTTT. Its translation is CSVEGGVGQPQHF.

This clonotype showed up many times. The chain links TRBV28 to TRBJ2-7; the D gene is possibly TRBD2 (6 bases). From germline, CDR1 is MDHEN and CDR2 SYDVKM. Trimming took 7 bases from V and 0 from J, leaving 16 bases between them. This CDR3 is built from 15 residues. CDR3 bases: TGTGCCAGCATCCCCGGAGGGCTTGTCTCCTACGAGCAGTACTTC. The encoded protein is CASIPGGLVSYEQYF. Full variable domain (outside the CDR3, taken from reference TRBV28 and TRBJ2-7): DVKVTQSSRYLVKRTGEKVFLECVQDMDHENMFWYRQDPGLGLRLIYFSYDVKMKEKGDIPEGYSVSREKKERFSLILESASTNQTSMYLCASIPGGLVSYEQYFGPGTRLTVT.

This clonotype showed up just a few times. This chain uses TRBV4-2 with TRBJ2-7; 10 bases are shared with TRBD1. The germline gives CDR1 LGHNA, CDR2 YNFKEQ. This CDR3 is 15 amino acids long. After removal of 1 base from V and 1 base from J, the junction contained 1 base not matched to a gene. The CDR3 loop reads CASSQGTGGSYEQYF. The CDR3 nucleotides are TGTGCCAGCAGCCAAGGGACAGGGGGTTCCTACGAGCAGTACTTC.

The J gene is TRBJ2-3, the V gene TRBV7-3; tentative D call: TRBD1 (5 bases). V was cut by 5 bases and J by 3 bases, with 18 bases left in between. The CDR3 runs 16 residues. CDR1 is SGHTA and CDR2 is FQGTGA in the germline V gene. In DNA form, the CDR3 reads TGTGCCAGCAGCCGACAGCCCCTGACCGGGACAGATACGCAGTATTTT. Protein product: CASSRQPLTGTDTQYF.

The J gene is TRBJ1-1, the V gene TRBV7-2; D ambiguous. V was clipped by 3 bases and J by 1 base, with 12 bases between them. The V gene's germline CDR1 is SGHTA and CDR2 FQGNSA. The CDR3 covers 15 residues. The CDR3 sequence: CASSFGSNPNTEAFF. CDR3 coding DNA: TGTGCCAGCAGCTTCGGTAGCAATCCGAACACTGAAGCTTTCTTT. The full variable domain, with the rest looked up from reference TRBV7-2 and TRBJ1-1, is GAGVSQSPSNKVTEKGKDVELRCDPISGHTALYWYRQSLGQGLEFLIYFQGNSAPDKSGLPSDRFSAERTGGSVSTLTIQRTQQEDSAVYLCASSFGSNPNTEAFFGQGTRLTVV.